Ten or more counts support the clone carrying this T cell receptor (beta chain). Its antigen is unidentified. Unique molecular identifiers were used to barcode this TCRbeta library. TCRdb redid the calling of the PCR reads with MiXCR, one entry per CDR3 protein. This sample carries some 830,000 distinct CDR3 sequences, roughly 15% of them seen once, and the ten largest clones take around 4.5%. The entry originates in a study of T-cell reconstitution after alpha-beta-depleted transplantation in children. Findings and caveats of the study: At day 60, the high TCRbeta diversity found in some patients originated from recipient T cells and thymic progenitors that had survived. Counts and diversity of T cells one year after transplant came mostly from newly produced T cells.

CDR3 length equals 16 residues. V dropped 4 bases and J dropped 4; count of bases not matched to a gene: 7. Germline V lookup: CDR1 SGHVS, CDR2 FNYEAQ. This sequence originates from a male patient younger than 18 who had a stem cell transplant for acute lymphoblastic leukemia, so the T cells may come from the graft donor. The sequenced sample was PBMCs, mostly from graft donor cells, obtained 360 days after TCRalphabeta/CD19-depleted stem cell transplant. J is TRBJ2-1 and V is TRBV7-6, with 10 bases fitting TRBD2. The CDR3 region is CASSYSSSGGYNEQFF. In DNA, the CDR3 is TGTGCCAGCAGCTATAGCTCTAGCGGGGGTTACAATGAGCAGTTCTTC.